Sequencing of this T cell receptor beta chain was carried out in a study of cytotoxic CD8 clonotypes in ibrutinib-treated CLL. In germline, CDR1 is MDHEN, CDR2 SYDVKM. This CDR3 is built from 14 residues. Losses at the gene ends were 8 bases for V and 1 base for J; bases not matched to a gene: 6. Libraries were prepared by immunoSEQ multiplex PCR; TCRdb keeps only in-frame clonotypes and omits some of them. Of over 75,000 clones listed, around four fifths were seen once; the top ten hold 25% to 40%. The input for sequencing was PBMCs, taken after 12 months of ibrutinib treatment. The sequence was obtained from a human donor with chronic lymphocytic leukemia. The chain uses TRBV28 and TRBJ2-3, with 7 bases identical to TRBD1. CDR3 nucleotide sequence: TGTGCCAGCCTCGACAGGGCTCGCACAGATACGCAGTATTTT. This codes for CASLDRARTDTQYF.